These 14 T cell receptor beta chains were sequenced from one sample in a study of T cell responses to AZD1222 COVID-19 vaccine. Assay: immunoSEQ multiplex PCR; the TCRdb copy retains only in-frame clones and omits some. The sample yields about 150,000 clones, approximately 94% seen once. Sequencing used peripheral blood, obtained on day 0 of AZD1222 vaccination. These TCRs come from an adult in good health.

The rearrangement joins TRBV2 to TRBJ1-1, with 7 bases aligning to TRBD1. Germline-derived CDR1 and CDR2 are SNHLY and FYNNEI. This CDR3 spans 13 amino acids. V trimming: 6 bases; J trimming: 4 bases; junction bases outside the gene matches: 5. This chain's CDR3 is CASRAGGSTEAFF. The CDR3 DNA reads TGTGCCAGCAGGGCAGGGGGGAGCACTGAAGCTTTCTTT.

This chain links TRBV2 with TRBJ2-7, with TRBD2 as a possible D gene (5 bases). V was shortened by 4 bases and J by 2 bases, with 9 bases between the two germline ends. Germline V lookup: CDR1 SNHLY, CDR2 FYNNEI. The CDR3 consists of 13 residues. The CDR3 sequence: CASSAGNPYEQYV. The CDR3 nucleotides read TGTGCCAGCAGTGCCGGGAACCCCTACGAGCAGTACGTC.

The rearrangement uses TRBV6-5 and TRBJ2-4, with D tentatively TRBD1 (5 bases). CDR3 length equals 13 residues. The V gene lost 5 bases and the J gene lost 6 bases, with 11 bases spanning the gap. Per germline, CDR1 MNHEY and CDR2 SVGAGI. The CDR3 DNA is TGTGCCAGCAGTATGGACACGTCAAACATTCAGTACTTC. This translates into CASSMDTSNIQYF.

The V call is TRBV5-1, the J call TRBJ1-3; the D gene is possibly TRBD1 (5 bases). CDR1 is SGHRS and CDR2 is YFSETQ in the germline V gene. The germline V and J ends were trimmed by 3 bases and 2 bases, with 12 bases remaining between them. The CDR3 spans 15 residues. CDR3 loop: CASSWTPGPGNTIYF. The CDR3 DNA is TGCGCCAGCAGCTGGACACCGGGACCTGGAAACACCATATATTTT.

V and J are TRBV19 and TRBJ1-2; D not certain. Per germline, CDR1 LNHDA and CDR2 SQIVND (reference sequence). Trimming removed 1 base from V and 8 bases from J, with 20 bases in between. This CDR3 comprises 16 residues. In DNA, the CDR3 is TGTGCCAGTAGTATAGTTGAGGGTCGGAAAAAAAGCGGCTACACCTTC. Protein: CASSIVEGRKKSGYTF.

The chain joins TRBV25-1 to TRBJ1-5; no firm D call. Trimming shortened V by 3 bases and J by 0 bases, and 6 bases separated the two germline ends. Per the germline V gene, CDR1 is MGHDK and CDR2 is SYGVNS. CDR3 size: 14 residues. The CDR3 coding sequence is TGTGCCAGCAGTGAGGGGTATAGCAATCAGCCCCAGCATTTT. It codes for CASSEGYSNQPQHF.

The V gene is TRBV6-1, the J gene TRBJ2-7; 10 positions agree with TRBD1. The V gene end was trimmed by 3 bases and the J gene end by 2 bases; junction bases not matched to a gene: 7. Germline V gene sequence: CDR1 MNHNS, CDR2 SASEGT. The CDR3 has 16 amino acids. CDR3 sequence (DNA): TGTGCCAGCAGTGACCTCAGAGGGACAGGGGCCTACGAGCAGTACGTC. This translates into CASSDLRGTGAYEQYV.

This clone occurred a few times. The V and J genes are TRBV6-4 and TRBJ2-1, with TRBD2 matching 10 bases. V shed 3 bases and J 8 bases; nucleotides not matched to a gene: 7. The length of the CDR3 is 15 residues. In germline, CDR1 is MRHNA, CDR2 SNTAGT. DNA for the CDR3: TGTGCCAGCAGTGAAGAGCGGGAGGGCCCCCATGAGCAGTTCTTC. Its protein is CASSEEREGPHEQFF.

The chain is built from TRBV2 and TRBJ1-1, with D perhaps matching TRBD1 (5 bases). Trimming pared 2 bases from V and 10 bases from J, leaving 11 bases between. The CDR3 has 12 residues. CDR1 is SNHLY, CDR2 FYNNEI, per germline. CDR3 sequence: CASSERQGLAFF. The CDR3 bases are TGTGCCAGCAGTGAACGCCAGGGACTAGCTTTCTTT.

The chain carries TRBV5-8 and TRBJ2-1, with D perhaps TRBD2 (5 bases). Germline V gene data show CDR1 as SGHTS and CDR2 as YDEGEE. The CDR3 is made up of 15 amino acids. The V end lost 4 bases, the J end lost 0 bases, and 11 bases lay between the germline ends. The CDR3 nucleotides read TGTGCCAGCAGCCCTCGGGGTAGCTCCTACAATGAGCAGTTCTTC. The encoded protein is CASSPRGSSYNEQFF.

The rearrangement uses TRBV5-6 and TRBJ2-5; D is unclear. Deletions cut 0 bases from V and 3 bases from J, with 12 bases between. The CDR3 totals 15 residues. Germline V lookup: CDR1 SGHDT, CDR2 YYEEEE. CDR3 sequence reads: CASSLGQSGEETQYF. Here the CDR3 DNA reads TGTGCCAGCAGCTTGGGTCAGTCGGGCGAAGAGACCCAGTACTTC.

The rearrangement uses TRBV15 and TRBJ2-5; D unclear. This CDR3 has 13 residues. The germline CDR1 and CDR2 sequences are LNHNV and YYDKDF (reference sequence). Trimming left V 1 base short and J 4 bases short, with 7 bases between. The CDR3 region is CATSRASGETQYF. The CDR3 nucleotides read TGTGCCACCAGCAGAGCCTCAGGAGAGACCCAGTACTTC.

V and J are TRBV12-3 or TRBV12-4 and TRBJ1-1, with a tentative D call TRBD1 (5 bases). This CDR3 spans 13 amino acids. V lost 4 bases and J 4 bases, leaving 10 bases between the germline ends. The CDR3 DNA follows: TGTGCCAGCAGTTATGGGGCCGGCACTGAAGCTTTCTTT. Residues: CASSYGAGTEAFF.

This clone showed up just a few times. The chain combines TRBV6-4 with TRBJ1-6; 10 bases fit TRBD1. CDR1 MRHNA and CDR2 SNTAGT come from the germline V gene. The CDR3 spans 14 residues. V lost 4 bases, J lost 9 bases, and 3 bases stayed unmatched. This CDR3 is CASSAGQGFSPLHF. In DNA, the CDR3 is TGTGCCAGCAGTGCGGGACAGGGGTTTTCACCCCTCCACTTT.